This is a list of T cell receptor beta chains from one sample in a study of blood T cell repertoires in COVID-19. Sequencing used immunoSEQ multiplex PCR; TCRdb keeps in-frame clones, though not all of them. Of almost 250,000 clones listed, approximately 86% are singletons. Sequencing was performed on PBMCs or T cells enriched from blood (not recorded which). The receptors originated from a woman between 50 and 59 years old who had recovered from COVID-19. The CDR3 runs from the conserved cysteine through the conserved F or W. D genes are given only for firm matches. The size entry is marked missing in some rows and otherwise reads once, few, many or a size class.

length	D	V	size	J	CDR3
19	-	TRBV7-5	-	TRBJ2-2	CARSPRGLAGARNTGELFF
11	-	TRBV2	-	TRBJ2-7	CASSGSDEQYF
12	-	TRBV30	-	TRBJ1-1	CAWSVQGIEAFF
16	TRBD2	TRBV5-1	-	TRBJ2-2	CASSLSGLAWTGELFF
14	-	TRBV2	-	TRBJ1-2	CASSGQAANYGYTF
14	-	TRBV2	-	TRBJ1-3	CASSEVHRGNTIYF
15	-	TRBV6-5	-	TRBJ1-5	CASHRIAGEVQPQHF
14	TRBD2	TRBV7-2	-	TRBJ2-1	CASRLIAGVYEQFF
11	-	TRBV20-1	-	TRBJ1-4	CSASVYEKLFF
16	TRBD1	TRBV28	-	TRBJ1-4	CASTLHPGQGVKKLFF
13	-	TRBV6-5	-	TRBJ2-7	CASRDSSSYEQYF
12	-	TRBV28	-	TRBJ1-2	CASSPREYGYTF
17	-	TRBV18	-	TRBJ1-3	CASSTRAAGESGNTIYF
18	TRBD1	TRBV27	few	TRBJ2-7	CASSSTNPPTGTLYEQYF
17	-	TRBV3-1/TRBV3-2	-	TRBJ1-5	CAAAAGLPFLHHQPQHF
13	-	TRBV28	-	TRBJ2-7	CASSIGQLYEQYF
15	TRBD1	TRBV6-8	once	TRBJ1-2	CASSYSKGTGKGYTF
18	TRBD1	TRBV5-1	-	TRBJ1-2	CASSPGDRARPLGHGYTF
12	TRBD1	TRBV29-1	-	TRBJ1-3	CSAGQGRNTIYF
14	-	TRBV29-1	-	TRBJ2-1	CSSFHSGGYNEQFF
16	-	TRBV4-3	-	TRBJ2-3	CASSQDRTLIGDTQYF
14	-	TRBV28	-	TRBJ1-1	CASSLPASNTEAFF
15	TRBD2	TRBV7-3	-	TRBJ2-2	CASSLGLKNTGELFF
14	-	TRBV3-1/TRBV3-2	-	TRBJ1-5	CASSNERGGQPQHF
13	-	TRBV7-8	-	TRBJ1-6	CASTIPGNSPLHF
14	-	TRBV11-2	once	TRBJ2-7	CASSFRLPSYEQYF
15	TRBD1	TRBV2	-	TRBJ1-2	CASSETGSTLYGYTF
15	TRBD2	TRBV2	-	TRBJ2-1	CASTQERDGYNEQFF
15	TRBD2	TRBV4-2	-	TRBJ2-5	CASSDGTSGQETQYF
14	TRBD1	TRBV16	few	TRBJ1-6	CASRLGQSNSPLHF
14	-	TRBV24-1	-	TRBJ2-2	CATSDATDTGELFF
13	-	TRBV28	-	TRBJ2-1	CATSGGGRNEQFF
13	TRBD1	TRBV7-9	few	TRBJ1-5	CASSPQGNQPQHF
15	-	TRBV3-1/TRBV3-2	-	TRBJ2-7	CASSQDWTDTYEQYF
13	-	TRBV12-3/TRBV12-4	-	TRBJ1-1	CASSTGVVTEAFF
17	-	TRBV19	-	TRBJ2-3	CASSTPPQGDLRDTQYF
13	-	TRBV2	-	TRBJ1-2	CASIRGRGEGYTF
13	-	TRBV2	-	TRBJ2-1	CASNLEDYNEQFF
13	-	TRBV5-8	-	TRBJ1-1	CASSPRRGAEAFF
14	TRBD1	TRBV19	once	TRBJ2-5	CASRPTGGLETQYF
15	TRBD2	TRBV2	-	TRBJ2-1	CASRSSGSIGGEQFF
16	TRBD1	TRBV2	-	TRBJ1-4	CASLRDRLTTNEKLFF
12	-	TRBV6-8	-	TRBJ1-1	CASRRIGTEAFF
14	-	TRBV19	-	TRBJ1-3	CASSIPGSGNTIYF
18	TRBD2	TRBV19	-	TRBJ2-4	CASEDRPGLAGGRNIQYF
15	TRBD2	TRBV30	-	TRBJ2-1	CAWSVLLAGDNEQFF
11	TRBD1	TRBV29-1	-	TRBJ1-2	CSVQGAQGYTF
14	-	TRBV19	-	TRBJ1-1	CASSIEVRNTEAFF
13	TRBD1	TRBV30	-	TRBJ1-2	CAWSSRQGYGYTF
14	-	TRBV7-9	once	TRBJ1-2	CASSPPWGEYGYTF
17	-	TRBV7-2	-	TRBJ2-2	CASSLGHRMKNTGELFF
16	TRBD1	TRBV2	-	TRBJ1-4	CASSDHWDRWGEKLFF
11	-	TRBV10-3	-	TRBJ1-3	CAITGSDTIYF
14	TRBD1	TRBV7-9	-	TRBJ2-2	CASSYDRATGELFF
14	-	TRBV28	-	TRBJ2-5	CASSSAGRGETQYF
13	TRBD2	TRBV3-1/TRBV3-2	-	TRBJ2-1	CASSLDIAGEQFF
13	TRBD1	TRBV2	-	TRBJ2-5	CASRVHRGETQYF
15	TRBD1	TRBV6-2/TRBV6-3	-	TRBJ2-1	CASSYLDRVRNEQFF
16	-	TRBV3-1/TRBV3-2	-	TRBJ2-2	CASSSRGSVNTGELFF
13	-	TRBV2	-	TRBJ1-5	CASSGGGNQPQHF